This T cell receptor (beta chain) was recovered during a study of stem cell transplantation in POMP-related autoinflammatory disease. Background on the study: Impaired MHC class I-dependent CD8+ differentiation was hypothesized from defective thymoproteasomes. Before transplant: CD4+ naive skewing, low CD8+ proportions, reduced cytokine secretion. Study-level findings and limits: In patients with PRAID, every analyzed T-cell subset tended to show lower diversity and higher clonality.

V gave up 3 bases and J gave up 7 bases; unmatched junction bases: 6. CDR1 SEHNR and CDR2 FQNEAQ come from the germline V gene (reference sequence). This CDR3 region has 15 residues. With respect to this clone: Its target is unknown.

TCRdb keeps only in-frame clones here, not all; method: immunoSEQ multiplex PCR. This table has tens of thousands of clones, roughly 93% appearing once. This receptor was obtained from a human patient with POMP-related autoinflammation and immune dysregulation (PRAID). Some T cells may have come from the graft donor. Material: CD4+ T cells from PBMCs, obtained after stem cell transplantation. The chain recombines TRBV7-9 with TRBJ2-2; 9 nucleotides align to TRBD1. CDR3: CASSFRDRVIGELFF. The CDR3 DNA reads as TGTGCCAGCAGCTTCCGGGACAGGGTGATCGGGGAGCTGTTTTTT.